The source of this T cell receptor (beta chain) is a study of T cell responses to AZD1222 COVID-19 vaccine. Overall study findings and caveats: Once two AZD1222 doses were given, Spike-specific TCR breadth and depth went up. Donors were mostly white British, more females; clonal diversity possibly underestimated. After the peak T cell response, and only then, were repertoires sampled.

On this clone: Antigen unknown.

Profiling relied on immunoSEQ multiplex PCR, and the TCRdb table lists in-frame clones only, not all of them. The table includes roughly 100,000 clones, almost 85% detected once. The CDR3 sequence is 14 residues long. CDR1 and CDR2 (germline): MNHEY, SVGAGI. The ends lost 6 bases at V and 5 bases at J; junction bases unmatched: 8. This TCR came from an adult in good health. The chain couples TRBV6-5 to TRBJ1-2; TRBD1 agrees at 8 bases. This material consisted of peripheral blood, taken on day 0 of AZD1222 vaccination. The CDR3 nucleotides are TGTGCCAGCAGCGCGACAGGGGCCCCTTATGGCTACACCTTC. Translated, it gives CASSATGAPYGYTF.